This T cell receptor beta chain derives from a study of CD8+CD57+ T cells in acquired aplastic anemia (dated by TCRdb to about 2018). Broadly, across the study: A mean of approximately 3 ug of DNA, ranging from roughly 0.18 to 30 ug, was extracted from sorted CD4+ and CD8+ cells. An average of roughly 10 million reads for CD4+ cells and approximately 12 million reads for CD8+ cells was obtained from healthy donor samples. Results and caveats for the whole study, not just this receptor: Between patients and healthy controls, no significant difference in CD8+ Simpson's diversity was found (P=0.060). Around 27 CD8+ CDR3 sequences were found to be shared between patients and controls, but these sequences appeared to be highly expressed in patients and within the immunodominant clones of the patients.

With regard to this clonotype: Its antigen is unknown. One base away there is no much larger clone; base qualities are not given.

In this study, sorted CD4+ and CD8+ T cells from the blood of healthy subjects and of severe aplastic anemia patients had their TCR repertoires deep-sequenced. Ficoll-Paque density gradient centrifugation was used to isolate peripheral blood mononuclear cells. CD4+ and CD8+ T cells were sorted by FACS or magnetic beads before DNA extraction. Genomic DNA served as template for TCR beta VDJ combination and CDR3 sequence profiling. An Illumina HiSeq 2000 was the platform used for TCR repertoire sequencing. The published analysis was carried out like this. TRBV/TRBJ rearrangement plots, CDR3 size and DJ length profiles, and Simpson's diversity index were used to evaluate the repertoires. The most abundant DNA sequence in the deep sequencing data was taken as the immunodominant clone. CDR3 amino acid sequences were checked for sharing across subjects and were also compared against the VDJdb database and published repertoires. The public reads were reprocessed in TCRdb via fastp at Q25 and MiXCR, keeping in-frame beta chains. Every entry covers one CDR3 protein and lists the most common genes and DNA from its rows. TCRdb, rather than the study authors, made the V and J calls. For this sample there are about 170,000 distinct CDR3 sequences; 50% to 75% appear just once. About 48% of the sample is held by the ten biggest clonotypes.

From cysteine to phenylalanine, the CDR3 is 11 amino acids long. Kept here is only the CDR3 DNA, which spans 33 bases and is read in frame from base 1. V is reduced by 6 bases and J by 3 bases, leaving a spacing of 7 bases between them. CDR1 and CDR2 (DFQATT, SNEGSKA) derive from the germline V gene (reference sequence). This receptor was obtained from a human donor in good health. Recombination joined TRBV20-1 with TRBJ2-3; possibly the D gene is TRBD2, per 6 matching bases. The sample taken for sequencing was sorted CD4+, CD8+, or CD8+CD57+ T cells (not recorded which) from PBMCs. The DNA sequence follows: TGCAGTGCGGCGGGAACAGATACGCAGTATTTT. It codes for CSAAGTDTQYF.